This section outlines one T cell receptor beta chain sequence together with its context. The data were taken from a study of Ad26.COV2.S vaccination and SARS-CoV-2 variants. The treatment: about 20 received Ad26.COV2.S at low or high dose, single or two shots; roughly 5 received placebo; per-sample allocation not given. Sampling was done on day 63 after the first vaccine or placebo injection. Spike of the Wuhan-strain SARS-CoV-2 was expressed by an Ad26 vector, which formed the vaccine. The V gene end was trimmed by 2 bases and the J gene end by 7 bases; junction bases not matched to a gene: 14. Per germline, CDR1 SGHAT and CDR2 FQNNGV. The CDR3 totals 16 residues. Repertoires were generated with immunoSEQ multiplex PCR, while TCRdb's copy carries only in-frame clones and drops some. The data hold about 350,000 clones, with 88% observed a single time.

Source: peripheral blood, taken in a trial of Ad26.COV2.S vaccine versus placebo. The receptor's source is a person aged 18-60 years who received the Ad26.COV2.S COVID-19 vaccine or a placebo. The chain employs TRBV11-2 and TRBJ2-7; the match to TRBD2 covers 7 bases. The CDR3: CASSLIRGRYRGEQYF. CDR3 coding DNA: TGTGCCAGCAGCTTAATTCGCGGGAGATACCGGGGGGAGCAGTACTTC.